This T cell receptor beta chain derives from a study of T cell responses to AZD1222 COVID-19 vaccine. Whole-study results and caveats: Of the AZD1222 recipients, only 5 or 6 were seropositive at baseline. Elevations in Spike-specific TCR breadth and depth followed administration of two AZD1222 doses.

About this clone itself: Its target is unknown.

The method was immunoSEQ multiplex PCR; TCRdb's version includes in-frame clones alone and lacks a portion of them. The sample lists 200,000 to 250,000 clones, roughly 94% seen once, with over 1.5% in the top ten. This CDR3 is built from 17 residues. J lost 2 bases, V lost 4 bases, and 12 bases had no gene match. Germline values: CDR1 SEHNR, CDR2 FQNEAQ (reference sequence). This chain links TRBV7-9 with TRBJ2-5; 8 nucleotides agree with TRBD2. The receptor was isolated from an adult who received the MenACWY meningococcal vaccine as a control. This material consisted of peripheral blood, taken 28 days after the second dose of the MenACWY control vaccine. The CDR3 DNA is TGTGCCAGCAGCTGGGGCTGGCGGGGGGCCTTGCAAGAGACCCAGTACTTC. This encodes CASSWGWRGALQETQYF.